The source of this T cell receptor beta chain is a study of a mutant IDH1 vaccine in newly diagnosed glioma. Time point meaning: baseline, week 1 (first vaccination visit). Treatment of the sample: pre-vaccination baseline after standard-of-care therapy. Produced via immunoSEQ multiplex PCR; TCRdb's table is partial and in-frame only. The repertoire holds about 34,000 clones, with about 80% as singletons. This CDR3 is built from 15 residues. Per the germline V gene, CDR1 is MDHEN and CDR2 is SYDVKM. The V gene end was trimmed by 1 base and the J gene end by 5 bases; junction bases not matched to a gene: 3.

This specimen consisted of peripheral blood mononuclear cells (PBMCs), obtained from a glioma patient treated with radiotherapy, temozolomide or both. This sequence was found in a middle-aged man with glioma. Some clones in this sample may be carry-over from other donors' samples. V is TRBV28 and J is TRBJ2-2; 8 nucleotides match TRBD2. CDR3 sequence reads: CASSLLGGGTGELFF. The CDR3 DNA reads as TGTGCCAGCAGTTTATTGGGCGGGGGGACCGGGGAGCTGTTTTTT.